These 5 T cell receptor beta chains were all obtained from the same sample, sequenced in a study of cytomegalovirus exposure and HLA in healthy donors listed by TCRdb under 2017. The method was the immunoSEQ multiplex PCR assay. A mixture of 60 forward primers for TCR Vbeta segments and 13 reverse primers for TCR Jbeta segments was used in the multiplex PCR. TCRdb holds this immuneACCESS table with in-frame rearrangements only. Some clones are missing; in checked studies, unresolved V genes explain under half, and the rest has no known cause. Present in this sample are under 90,000 clones, about 71% of which were seen just once. Jointly, the top ten make up 9.7% of the sample. What was sequenced was PBMCs. The receptors stem from a woman between 50 and 59 years old in good health and CMV-seropositive.

This clone qualifies as medium-sized (0.01 to 0.1%). The V and J genes are TRBV19 and TRBJ2-1, with 7 bases lining up with TRBD2. V dropped 6 bases and J dropped 4; count of bases not matched to a gene: 12. Germline V gene sequence: CDR1 LNHDA, CDR2 SQIVND (reference sequence). This CDR3 is built from 16 residues. The CDR3 DNA sequence: TGTGCCAGTAGCCCCCAGCTCGGGCGGGGGTACAATGAGCAGTTCTTC. This gives the protein CASSPQLGRGYNEQFF.

With respect to this clone: One end of the junction does not line up with germline, which may come from a read error. In the same sample, other DNA sequences code for this CDR3. DNA of the CDR3: TGCGCCAGCAGTTTGACGGGGCAGCCCCAGCATTTT. Translation: CASSLTGQPQHF. The rearrangement links TRBV28 to TRBJ1-5; unclear D gene. The CDR3 consists of 12 residues. The germline gives CDR1 MDHEN, CDR2 SYDVKM. Variable domain in full (rest from reference TRBV28 and TRBJ1-5): DVKVTQSSRYLVKRTGEKVFLECVQDMDHENMFWYRQDPGLGLRLIYFSYDVKMKEKGDIPEGYSVSREKKERFSLILESASTNQTSMYLCASSLTGQPQHFGDGTRLSIL.

The chain recombines TRBV23-1 with TRBJ2-5, with D possibly TRBD1 on 5 matching bases. The J call may be mistaken, given a closer DNA end match to TRBJ2-7. TRBV23-1 has ORF status, its function being uncertain. CDR3 size: 16 residues. The CDR3 reads CASSQDCRASSYEQYF. CDR3 in DNA: TGCGCCAGCAGTCAAGATTGCAGGGCCAGCTCCTACGAGCAGTACTTC.

The V gene is TRBV5-4, the J gene TRBJ2-7; TRBD2 aligns across 7 bases. CDR3 length: 15 amino acids. With V trimmed by 2 bases and J by 3 bases, 8 bases remained unmatched. Germline CDR1 reads SGHNT; CDR2 reads YYREEE (reference sequence). The CDR3 DNA sequence: TGTGCCAGCAGCTTTGGGGCGGGGGAGAGCTACGAGCAGTACTTC. Protein product: CASSFGAGESYEQYF.

This clone was counted a few times. The chain is built from TRBV5-1 and TRBJ1-6, with TRBD1 identical over 8 bases. V lost 4 bases, J lost 9 bases, and 9 bases stayed unmatched. The CDR3 contains 15 residues. The germline gives CDR1 SGHRS, CDR2 YFSETQ. CDR3 nucleotides: TGCGCCAGCAGCACTACGGGACAGGATATTTCACCCCTCCACTTT. Amino acid sequence: CASSTTGQDISPLHF.